This record looks at one T cell receptor beta chain sequence and its context. Its antigen is not known. This entry is derived from a study of vaccination and CD4 T cells after COVID-19. About the research overall: The convalescent group had six males, four females, seven Caucasians, two Asians, one multiracial. The study's findings and limits: Convalescent patients displayed spike mono-reactivity in 304 of 307 vaccine-specific clones.

As for treatment: approximately 9-day PBMC culture with coronavirus spike peptide pools or control peptides (ViraFEST assay). Peptide pools at approximately 9.1 ug/ml and IL-2 at about 9.6 IU/ml were added to cultures of under 2.5 million PBMCs per well. Per the germline V gene, CDR1 is SGHRS and CDR2 is YFSETQ. CDR3 length equals 15 residues. V lost 0 bases and J lost 5; bases outside the gene matches: 5. The Oncomine TCR Beta short-read assay was applied to DNA of cultured CD4+ T cells. In this case, cultured CD4+ T cells provided the extracted genomic DNA. TCRdb re-called the PCR reads through MiXCR, storing one row per CDR3 protein. The table lists about 12,000 distinct CDR3 sequences, 36% of them singletons.

The sequence came from a human donor with COVID-19. Sequencing was performed on cultured CD4+ T cells from blood. J is TRBJ2-7 and V is TRBV5-1; 10 bases match TRBD1. CDR3 in amino acids: CASSLGGQGNNEQYF. The CDR3 DNA is TGCGCCAGCAGCTTGGGGGGACAGGGGAACAACGAGCAGTACTTC.